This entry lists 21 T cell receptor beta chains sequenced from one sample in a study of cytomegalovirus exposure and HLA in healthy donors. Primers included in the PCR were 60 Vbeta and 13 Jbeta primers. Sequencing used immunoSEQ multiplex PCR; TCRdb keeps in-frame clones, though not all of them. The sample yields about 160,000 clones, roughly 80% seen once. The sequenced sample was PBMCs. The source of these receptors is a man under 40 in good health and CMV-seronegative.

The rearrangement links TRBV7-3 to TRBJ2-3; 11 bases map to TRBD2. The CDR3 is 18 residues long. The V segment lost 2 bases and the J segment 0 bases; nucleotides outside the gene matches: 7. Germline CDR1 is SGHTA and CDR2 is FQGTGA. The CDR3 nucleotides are TGTGCCAGCAGCTTAGGTTTGCTAGCGGGGGGTAGCACAGATACGCAGTATTTT. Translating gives CASSLGLLAGGSTDTQYF.

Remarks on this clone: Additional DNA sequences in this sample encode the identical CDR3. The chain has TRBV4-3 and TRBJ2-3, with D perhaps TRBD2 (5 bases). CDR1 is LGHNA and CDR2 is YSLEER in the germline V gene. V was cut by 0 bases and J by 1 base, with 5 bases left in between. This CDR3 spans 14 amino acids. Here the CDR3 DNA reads TGCGCCAGCAGCCAAGACGGGGGCACAGATACGCAGTATTTT. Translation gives CASSQDGGTDTQYF.

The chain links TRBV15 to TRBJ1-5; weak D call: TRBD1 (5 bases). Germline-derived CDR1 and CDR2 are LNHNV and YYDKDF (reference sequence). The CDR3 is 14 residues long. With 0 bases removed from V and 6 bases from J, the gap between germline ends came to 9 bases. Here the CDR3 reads CATSRDAGLQPQHF. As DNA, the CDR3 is TGTGCCACCAGCAGAGACGCGGGGCTTCAGCCCCAGCATTTT.

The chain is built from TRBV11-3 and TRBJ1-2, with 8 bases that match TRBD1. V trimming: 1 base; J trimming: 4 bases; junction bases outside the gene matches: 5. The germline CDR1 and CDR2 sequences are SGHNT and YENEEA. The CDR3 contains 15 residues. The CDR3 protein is CASSLALGQGYGYTF. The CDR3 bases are TGTGCCAGCAGCTTAGCCCTCGGACAGGGCTATGGCTACACCTTC.

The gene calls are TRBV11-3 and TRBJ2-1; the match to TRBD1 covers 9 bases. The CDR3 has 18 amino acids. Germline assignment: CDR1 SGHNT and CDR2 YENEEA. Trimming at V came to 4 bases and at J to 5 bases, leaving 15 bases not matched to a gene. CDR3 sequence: CASSSTTMGTGYHNEQFF. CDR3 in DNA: TGTGCCAGCAGCTCAACCACGATGGGGACAGGGTATCACAATGAGCAGTTCTTC. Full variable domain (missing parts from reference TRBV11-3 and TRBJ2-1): EAGVVQSPRYKIIEKKQPVAFWCNPISGHNTLYWYLQNLGQGPELLIRYENEEAVDDSQLPKDRFSAERLKGVDSTLKIQPAELGDSAVYLCASSSTTMGTGYHNEQFFGPGTRLTVL.

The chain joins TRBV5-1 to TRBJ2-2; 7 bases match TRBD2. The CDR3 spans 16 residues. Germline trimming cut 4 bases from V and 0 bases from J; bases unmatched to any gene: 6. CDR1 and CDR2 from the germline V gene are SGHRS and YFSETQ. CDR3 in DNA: TGCGCCAGCAGCGGGAGTGGACTAGCGAACACCGGGGAGCTGTTTTTT. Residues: CASSGSGLANTGELFF.

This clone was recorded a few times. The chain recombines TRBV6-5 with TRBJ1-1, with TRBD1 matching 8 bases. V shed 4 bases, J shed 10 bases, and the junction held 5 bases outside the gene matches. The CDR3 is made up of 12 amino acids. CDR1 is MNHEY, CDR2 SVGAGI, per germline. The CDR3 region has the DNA TGTGCCAGCAGTTTGGACAGGGTTAGAGCTTTCTTT. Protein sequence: CASSLDRVRAFF.

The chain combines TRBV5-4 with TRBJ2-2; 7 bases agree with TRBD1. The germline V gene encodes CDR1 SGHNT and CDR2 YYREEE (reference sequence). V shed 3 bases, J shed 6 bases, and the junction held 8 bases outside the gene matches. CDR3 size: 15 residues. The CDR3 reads CASSYGTAEAGELFF. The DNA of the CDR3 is TGTGCCAGCAGCTACGGGACAGCGGAGGCCGGGGAGCTGTTTTTT.

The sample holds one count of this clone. CDR3 residues: CASSPGQYGYTF. The DNA of the CDR3 is TGTGCCAGCAGCCCCGGACAGTATGGCTACACCTTC. V usage is TRBV5-6 and J usage is TRBJ1-2, with a weak D call TRBD1 (6 bases). Germline V gene data show CDR1 as SGHDT and CDR2 as YYEEEE. V was shortened by 4 bases and J by 5 bases, with 9 bases between the two germline ends. There are 12 residues in the CDR3.

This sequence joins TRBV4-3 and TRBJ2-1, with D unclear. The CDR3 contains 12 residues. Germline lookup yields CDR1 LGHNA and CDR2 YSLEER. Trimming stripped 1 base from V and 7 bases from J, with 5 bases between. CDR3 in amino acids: CASSQARNEQFF. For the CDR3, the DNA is TGCGCCAGCAGCCAAGCTCGTAATGAGCAGTTCTTC.

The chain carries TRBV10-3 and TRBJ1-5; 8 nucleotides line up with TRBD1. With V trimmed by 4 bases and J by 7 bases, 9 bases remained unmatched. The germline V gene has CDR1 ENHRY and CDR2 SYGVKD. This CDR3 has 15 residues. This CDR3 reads CAISADRVRGQPQHF. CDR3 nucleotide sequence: TGTGCCATCAGTGCGGACAGGGTGAGAGGACAGCCCCAGCATTTT.

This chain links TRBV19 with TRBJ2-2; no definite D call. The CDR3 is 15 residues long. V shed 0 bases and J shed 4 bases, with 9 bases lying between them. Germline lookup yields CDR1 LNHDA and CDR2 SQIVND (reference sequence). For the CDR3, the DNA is TGTGCCAGTAGTATAGAGCGGCAGATCACCGGGGAGCTGTTTTTT. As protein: CASSIERQITGELFF.

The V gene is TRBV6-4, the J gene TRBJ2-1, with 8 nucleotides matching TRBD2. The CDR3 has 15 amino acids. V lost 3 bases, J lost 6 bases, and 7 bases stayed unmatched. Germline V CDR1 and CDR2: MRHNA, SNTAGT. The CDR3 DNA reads TGTGCCAGCAGTGATTTCGTAGCGGGGTCCAATGAGCAGTTCTTC. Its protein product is CASSDFVAGSNEQFF.

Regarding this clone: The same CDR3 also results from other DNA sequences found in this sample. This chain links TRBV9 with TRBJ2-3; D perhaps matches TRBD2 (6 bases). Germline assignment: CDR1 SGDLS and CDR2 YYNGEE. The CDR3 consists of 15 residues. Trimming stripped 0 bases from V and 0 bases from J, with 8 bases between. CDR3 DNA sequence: TGTGCCAGCAGCGTAGGTGGGGGGAGCACAGATACGCAGTATTTT. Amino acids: CASSVGGGSTDTQYF.

CDR3 DNA: TGTGCCAGCAGCCCCGGGGGGGGGAGCTCCTACAATGAGCAGTTCTTC. This sequence encodes CASSPGGGSSYNEQFF. The chain joins TRBV9 to TRBJ2-1; TRBD2 matches at 8 bases. CDR1 and CDR2 from the germline V gene are SGDLS and YYNGEE. This CDR3 has 16 residues. Trimming removed 4 bases from V and 0 bases from J; junction bases left unmatched: 6.

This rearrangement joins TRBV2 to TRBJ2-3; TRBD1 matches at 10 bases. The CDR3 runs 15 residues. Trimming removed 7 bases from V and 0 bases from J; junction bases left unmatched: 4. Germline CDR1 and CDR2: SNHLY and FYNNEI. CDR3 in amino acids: CASIRTGGSTDTQYF. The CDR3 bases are TGTGCCAGCATAAGGACAGGGGGGAGCACAGATACGCAGTATTTT.

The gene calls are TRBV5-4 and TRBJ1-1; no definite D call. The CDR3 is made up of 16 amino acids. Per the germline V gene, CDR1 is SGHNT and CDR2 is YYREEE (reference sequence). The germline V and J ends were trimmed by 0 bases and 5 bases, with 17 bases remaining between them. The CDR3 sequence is CASSLGRRVEVTEAFF. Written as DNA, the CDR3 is TGTGCCAGCAGCTTGGGCAGGCGGGTTGAGGTGACTGAAGCTTTCTTT.

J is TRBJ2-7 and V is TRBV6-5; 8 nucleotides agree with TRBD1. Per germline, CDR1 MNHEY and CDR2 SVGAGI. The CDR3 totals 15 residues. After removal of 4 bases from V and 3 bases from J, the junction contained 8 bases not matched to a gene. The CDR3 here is CASSLDQGAIYEQYF. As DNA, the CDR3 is TGTGCCAGCAGTTTAGACCAGGGGGCGATCTACGAGCAGTACTTC.

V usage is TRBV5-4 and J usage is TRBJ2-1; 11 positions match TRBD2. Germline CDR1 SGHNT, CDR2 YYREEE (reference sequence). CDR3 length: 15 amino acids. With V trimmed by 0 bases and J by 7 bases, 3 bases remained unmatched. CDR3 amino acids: CASSLDSGRENEQFF. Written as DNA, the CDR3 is TGTGCCAGCAGCTTGGATAGCGGGAGGGAGAATGAGCAGTTCTTC.

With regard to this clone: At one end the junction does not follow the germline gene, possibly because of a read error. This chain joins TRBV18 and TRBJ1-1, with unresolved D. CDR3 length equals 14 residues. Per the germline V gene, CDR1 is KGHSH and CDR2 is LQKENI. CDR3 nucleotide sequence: TGTGCCAGCTCGCCACAGACAAAAAACACTGAAGCTTTCTTT. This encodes CASSPQTKNTEAFF.

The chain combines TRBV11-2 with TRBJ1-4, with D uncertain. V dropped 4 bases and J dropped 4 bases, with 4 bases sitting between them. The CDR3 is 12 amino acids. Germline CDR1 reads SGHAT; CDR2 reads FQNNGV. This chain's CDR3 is CASSWSNEKLFF. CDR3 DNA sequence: TGTGCCAGCAGCTGGAGTAATGAAAAACTGTTTTTT.